A selection of T cell receptor beta chains follows, all from one sample in a study. TCRdb fed the RT-PCR reads into MiXCR, producing one record per CDR3 protein. The data hold more than 550,000 distinct CDR3 sequences, with about 14% observed a single time. The source material was memory CD4+ T cells from blood. Receptors were obtained from a female donor in good health, serving as a healthy control. Both conserved end residues are part of each CDR3. The D gene is left open where the match is weak. Some rows have no size entry. The others give once, few or many, or a class for an expanded clone.

d_call	clone_size	j_call	v_call	cdr3_nt	cdr3_aa
-	-	TRBJ2-1	TRBV28	TGTGCCAGCAGTCCGACTAGTGCTGAGCAGTTCTTC	CASSPTSAEQFF
TRBD2	-	TRBJ2-1	TRBV7-2	TGTGCCAGCAGCTTGAGACTAGCGGGGGGGCGCAATGAGCAGTTCTTC	CASSLRLAGGRNEQFF
TRBD1	many	TRBJ2-3	TRBV4-3	TGCGCCAGCAGCCAAGTCGGGACAGGGAAAGATACGCAGTATTTT	CASSQVGTGKDTQYF
-	-	TRBJ1-4	TRBV28	TGTGCCAGCACCTCTCAGGGAGGCTTAACTAATGAAAAACTGTTTTTT	CASTSQGGLTNEKLFF
TRBD1	-	TRBJ1-1	TRBV27	TGTGCCAGCAGACAGACAGGGGTCTCCTGGGGGCCTGAAGCTTTCTTT	CASRQTGVSWGPEAFF
TRBD1	-	TRBJ2-6	TRBV27	TGTGCCAGCAGTTGGACAGGGGCCGGGGCCAACGTCCTGACTTTC	CASSWTGAGANVLTF
-	-	TRBJ2-7	TRBV12-3/TRBV12-4	TGTGCCAGCAGGAGCCACGGGTTCGACGAGCAGTACTTC	CASRSHGFDEQYF
-	-	TRBJ1-1	TRBV18	TGTGCCAGCTCACCACCGGTTGGCAGCGGCGGTGCGGAAGCTTTCTTT	CASSPPVGSGGAEAFF
TRBD1	few	TRBJ2-3	TRBV5-1	TGCGCCAGCAGCAAAGGGACAGGGGGTGCCACAGATACGCAGTATTTT	CASSKGTGGATDTQYF
TRBD1	-	TRBJ1-2	TRBV7-2	TGTGCCAGCAGCCTCGGACAGGGGCGGAACTATGGCTACACCTTC	CASSLGQGRNYGYTF
TRBD2	-	TRBJ2-7	TRBV28	TGTGTAACGGGGGTAGCGGGAGTGAACGAGCAGTACTTC	CVTGVAGVNEQYF
-	-	TRBJ2-7	TRBV20-1	TGCAGTGCTAGCCCTGGGGAAGAGCAGTACTTC	CSASPGEEQYF
-	few	TRBJ2-1	TRBV7-9	TGTGCCAGCAGCTTGGGTCAGGGGGGCCTAATGTATGAGCAGTTCTTC	CASSLGQGGLMYEQFF
TRBD1	many	TRBJ2-5	TRBV24-1	TGTGCCACCAGTGACCCCGGGACAGCGAAAGAGACCCAGTACTTC	CATSDPGTAKETQYF
-	-	TRBJ2-1	TRBV28	TGTGCCAGCAGTTTATTGGGTACTCCTTCCTACAATGAGCAGTTCTTC	CASSLLGTPSYNEQFF
-	few	TRBJ2-2	TRBV11-3	TGTGCCAGCAGCTTAGCCCGGACGAACACCGGGGAGCTGTTTTTT	CASSLARTNTGELFF
TRBD2	few	TRBJ2-1	TRBV11-1	TGTGCCAGCAGCTCTCGTCAGGGGGAGCGGGAGGGCCGAAGTGTGTTCTTC	CASSSRQGEREGRSVFF
-	-	TRBJ1-2	TRBV30	TGTGCCTGGAGTGTGGCAGAGCTGGGCTACACCTTC	CAWSVAELGYTF
TRBD2	-	TRBJ2-1	TRBV19	TGTGCCAGTAGCACTAGCGGGAGGAATGAGCAGTTCTTC	CASSTSGRNEQFF
-	few	TRBJ2-7	TRBV6-1	TGTGCCAGCAGTGTAAGGGACTCTTTCACGTACTTC	CASSVRDSFTYF
-	-	TRBJ1-2	TRBV10-3	TGTGCCATCAACGGGGCAGGGAACTATGGCTACACCTTC	CAINGAGNYGYTF
TRBD1	-	TRBJ1-5	TRBV10-3	TGTGCCATCAATACAGGGGAAGGTCAGCCCCAGCATTTT	CAINTGEGQPQHF
TRBD2	few	TRBJ2-3	TRBV20-1	TGCAGTGCTCGAGGGACTAGCGGGAGGGCCGTTATATCAAATACGCAGTATTTT	CSARGTSGRAVISNTQYF
-	few	TRBJ1-4	TRBV15	TGTGCCACCAGCGATTATGTGGGGCCTAATGAAAAACTGTTTTTT	CATSDYVGPNEKLFF
TRBD2	many	TRBJ2-5	TRBV6-2/TRBV6-3	TGTGCCAGCAGCTGGCGCGCGGGGGAAGAGACCCAGTACTTC	CASSWRAGEETQYF
-	many	TRBJ2-5	TRBV29-1	TGCAGCGTTGAACTAGCTCACCGTGGGACCCAGTACTTC	CSVELAHRGTQYF
-	-	TRBJ2-7	TRBV6-2/TRBV6-3	TGTGCCACAACGGGAGACCTAGCGCCCTCCAAGCAGTACTTC	CATTGDLAPSKQYF
-	few	TRBJ2-7	TRBV12-3/TRBV12-4	TGTGCCAGCAGTTTAACTAGGGATGGCGAGCAGTACTTC	CASSLTRDGEQYF
TRBD2	-	TRBJ2-2	TRBV20-1	TGCAGTGCTAGAGTGGCGGGACTAGCGGGGGGGCCTGCCGGGGAGCTGTTTTTT	CSARVAGLAGGPAGELFF
TRBD2	-	TRBJ2-3	TRBV5-1	TGCGCCAGCATTTCTAGCGGGAGGTATACCGATACGCAGTATTTT	CASISSGRYTDTQYF
TRBD2	-	TRBJ2-1	TRBV20-1	TGCAGTGCTAGAGGGAGGACTAGCGGGAGCAATGAGCAGTTCTTC	CSARGRTSGSNEQFF
TRBD1	-	TRBJ1-2	TRBV20-1	TGCAGTGCTGGGACAGGGACCGGCTATGGCTACACCTTC	CSAGTGTGYGYTF
-	-	TRBJ2-5	TRBV4-3	TGCGCCAGCAGCCGGACCCCGGAGCCGGCAGAGACCCAGTACTTC	CASSRTPEPAETQYF
-	few	TRBJ2-7	TRBV6-2/TRBV6-3	TGTGCCAGCAGTTACAACCCAGAAAGCTACGAGCAGTACTTC	CASSYNPESYEQYF
TRBD1	-	TRBJ1-1	TRBV7-6	TGTGCCAGCAGCCGGGACAGGGGGATCGGCACTGAAGCTTTCTTT	CASSRDRGIGTEAFF
TRBD2	many	TRBJ2-4	TRBV6-5	TGTGCCAGCAGTGGACCTGGACTAGCGGGAGGAAACATTCAGTACTTC	CASSGPGLAGGNIQYF
-	few	TRBJ1-1	TRBV18	TGTGCCAGCTCGCCGTCTATTACTGGGGGAAACACTGAAGCTTTCTTT	CASSPSITGGNTEAFF
TRBD2	many	TRBJ2-1	TRBV6-6	TGTGCCAGCAGAGGGACTAGCGGATACAATGAGCAGTTCTTC	CASRGTSGYNEQFF
-	many	TRBJ2-2	TRBV4-1	TGCGCCAGCAGCCAACATGTGCAGGGATACACCGGGGAGCTGTTTTTT	CASSQHVQGYTGELFF
-	many	TRBJ1-2	TRBV20-1	TGCAGTGCTAGAGATTATGTGGCCTATGGCTACACCTTC	CSARDYVAYGYTF
-	few	TRBJ1-2	TRBV6-4	TGTGCCAGCAGTGACTCGGGTGGCACTAACTATGGCTACACCTTC	CASSDSGGTNYGYTF
-	-	TRBJ2-3	TRBV5-1	TGCGCCAGCAGCTTGCTGGGGGAGGGCACAGATACGCAGTATTTT	CASSLLGEGTDTQYF
TRBD1	-	TRBJ2-4	TRBV20-1	TGCAGTGCAAAGACAGGGTATATAGCCAAAAACATTCAGTACTTC	CSAKTGYIAKNIQYF
-	-	TRBJ1-6	TRBV13	TGTGCCAGCAGCCCACCGGGGGGTACGAATTCACCCCTCCACTTT	CASSPPGGTNSPLHF
-	-	TRBJ1-2	TRBV4-3	TGCGCCAGCAGCCAAGATAGCCGGCGCCCAGGCTACACCTTC	CASSQDSRRPGYTF
TRBD1	many	TRBJ1-3	TRBV29-1	TGCAGCGTATCCGGGACAGGGACTGGAAACACCATATATTTT	CSVSGTGTGNTIYF
TRBD1	many	TRBJ2-3	TRBV6-2/TRBV6-3	TGTGCCAGCAGTTACTTCAGAAGACAGGGTTTCCCAGATACGCAGTATTTT	CASSYFRRQGFPDTQYF
-	few	TRBJ1-1	TRBV12-3/TRBV12-4	TGTGCCAGCCGTGAGGGGGGTAACACTGAAGCTTTCTTT	CASREGGNTEAFF
-	many	TRBJ2-5	TRBV29-1	TGCAGCGTTGATTCGTACGGATTTCAAGAGACCCAGTACTTC	CSVDSYGFQETQYF
-	-	TRBJ2-2	TRBV4-2	TGTGCCAGCAGCCCCCCGGGACAAGGGGAGCTGTTTTTT	CASSPPGQGELFF
TRBD2	many	TRBJ2-1	TRBV20-1	TGCAGTGCTAGGCAGGACCTAGCGGGAGACGAGCAGTTCTTC	CSARQDLAGDEQFF
TRBD1	few	TRBJ1-1	TRBV15	TGTGCCACCAGCACCGGGACAGCGAACACTGAAGCTTTCTTT	CATSTGTANTEAFF
TRBD1	few	TRBJ1-2	TRBV7-2	TGTGCCAGCAGCTTGATACAGGGGGCTAACTATGGCTACACCTTC	CASSLIQGANYGYTF
TRBD1	-	TRBJ2-2	TRBV5-1	TGCGCCAGCAGCTTCCCCGGGACAGGGGACGCCGGGGAGCTGTTTTTT	CASSFPGTGDAGELFF
TRBD1	few	TRBJ1-5	TRBV12-3/TRBV12-4	TGTGCCAGCAGTACAGGGGGAGGAAACAATCAGCCCCAGCATTTT	CASSTGGGNNQPQHF